The 2 T cell receptor beta chains below all came from one sample that was sequenced in a study of blood T cell repertoires in COVID-19. Generated by immunoSEQ multiplex PCR, the TCRdb table keeps only in-frame clones and is missing some. Among roughly 280,000 clones listed, about 90% were seen once. Source material: PBMCs or T cells enriched from blood (not recorded which). The receptors were sampled from a woman in her twenties or thirties with acute COVID-19.

Only one count was recorded for this clone. This chain connects TRBV19 to TRBJ1-3; the match to TRBD1 covers 7 bases. V trimming: 5 bases; J trimming: 0 bases; junction bases outside the gene matches: 10. In germline, CDR1 is LNHDA, CDR2 SQIVND (reference sequence). The CDR3 spans 17 residues. As DNA, the CDR3 is TGTGCCAGTAGTCCCTGGACAGGAGGTAACTCTGGAAACACCATATATTTT. This codes for CASSPWTGGNSGNTIYF. Full variable domain (missing parts from reference TRBV19 and TRBJ1-3): DGGITQSPKYLFRKEGQNVTLSCEQNLNHDAMYWYRQDPGQGLRLIYYSQIVNDFQKGDIAEGYSVSREKKESFPLTVTSAQKNPTAFYLCASSPWTGGNSGNTIYFGEGSWLTVV.

The rearrangement uses TRBV18 and TRBJ1-1, with 10 bases that match TRBD1. This CDR3 is 16 amino acids long. The V and J ends lost 1 base and 5 bases, in that order; junction bases with no gene match: 7. From germline, CDR1 is KGHSH and CDR2 LQKENI. The CDR3 spells CASSPLGQGGRTEAFF. CDR3 in DNA: TGTGCCAGCTCACCACTAGGACAGGGGGGACGGACTGAAGCTTTCTTT. The whole variable domain, remainder taken from reference TRBV18 and TRBJ1-1, is NAGVMQNPRHLVRRRGQEARLRCSPMKGHSHVYWYRQLPEEGLKFMVYLQKENIIDESGMPKERFSAEFPKEGPSILRIQQVVRGDSAAYFCASSPLGQGGRTEAFFGQGTRLTVV.